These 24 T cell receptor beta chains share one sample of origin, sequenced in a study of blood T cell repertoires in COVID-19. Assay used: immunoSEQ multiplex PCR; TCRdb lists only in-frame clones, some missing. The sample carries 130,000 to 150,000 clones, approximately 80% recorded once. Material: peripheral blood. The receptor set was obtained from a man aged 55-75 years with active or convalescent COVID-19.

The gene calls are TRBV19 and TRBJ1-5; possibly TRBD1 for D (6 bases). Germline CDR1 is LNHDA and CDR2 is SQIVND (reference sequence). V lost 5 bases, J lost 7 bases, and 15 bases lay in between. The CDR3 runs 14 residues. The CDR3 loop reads CASSARDTGQPQHF. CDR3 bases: TGTGCCAGTAGTGCCCGGGACACCGGGCAGCCCCAGCATTTT.

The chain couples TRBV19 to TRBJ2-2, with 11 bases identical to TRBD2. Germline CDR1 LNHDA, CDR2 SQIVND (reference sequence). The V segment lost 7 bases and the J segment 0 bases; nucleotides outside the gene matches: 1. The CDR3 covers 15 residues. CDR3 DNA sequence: TGTGCCAGTACACTAGCGGGGGCGAACACCGGGGAGCTGTTTTTT. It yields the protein CASTLAGANTGELFF.

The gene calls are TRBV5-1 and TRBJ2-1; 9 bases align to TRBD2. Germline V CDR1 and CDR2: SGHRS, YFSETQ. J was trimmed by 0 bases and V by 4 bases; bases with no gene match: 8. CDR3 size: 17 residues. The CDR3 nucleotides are TGCGCCAGCAGCCCTGGGCTAGCGGGAAGCTCCTACAATGAGCAGTTCTTC. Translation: CASSPGLAGSSYNEQFF.

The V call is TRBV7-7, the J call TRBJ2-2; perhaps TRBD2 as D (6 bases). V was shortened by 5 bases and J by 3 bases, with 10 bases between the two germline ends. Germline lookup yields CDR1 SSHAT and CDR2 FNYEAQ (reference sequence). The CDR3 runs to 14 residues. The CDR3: CASSLGLDTGELFF. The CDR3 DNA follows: TGTGCCAGCAGCCTGGGACTGGACACCGGGGAGCTGTTTTTT.

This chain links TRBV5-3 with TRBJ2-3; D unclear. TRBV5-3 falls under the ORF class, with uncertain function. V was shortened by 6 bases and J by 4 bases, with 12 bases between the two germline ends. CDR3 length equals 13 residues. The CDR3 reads CARTLIGSDTQYF. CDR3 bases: TGTGCCAGAACTCTGATCGGTTCAGATACGCAGTATTTT.

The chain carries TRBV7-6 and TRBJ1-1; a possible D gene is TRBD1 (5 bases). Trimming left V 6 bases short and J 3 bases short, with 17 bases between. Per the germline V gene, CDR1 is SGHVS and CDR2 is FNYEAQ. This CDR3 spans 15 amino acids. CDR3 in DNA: TGTGCCAGCAGTAACCGAGTGCAAGGGGACACTGAAGCTTTCTTT. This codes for CASSNRVQGDTEAFF.

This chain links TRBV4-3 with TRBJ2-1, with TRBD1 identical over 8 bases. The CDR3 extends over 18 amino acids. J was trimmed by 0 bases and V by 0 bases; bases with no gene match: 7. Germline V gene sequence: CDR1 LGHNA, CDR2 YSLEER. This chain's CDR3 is CASSQDPTGANSYNEQFF. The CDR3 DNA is TGCGCCAGCAGCCAAGATCCGACAGGGGCGAACTCCTACAATGAGCAGTTCTTC.

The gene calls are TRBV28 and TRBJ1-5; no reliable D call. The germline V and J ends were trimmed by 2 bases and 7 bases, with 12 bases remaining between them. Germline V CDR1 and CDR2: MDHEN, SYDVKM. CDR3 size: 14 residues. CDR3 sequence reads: CASSLPGRKQPQHF. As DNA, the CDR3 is TGTGCCAGCAGTTTACCGGGTCGAAAACAGCCCCAGCATTTT.

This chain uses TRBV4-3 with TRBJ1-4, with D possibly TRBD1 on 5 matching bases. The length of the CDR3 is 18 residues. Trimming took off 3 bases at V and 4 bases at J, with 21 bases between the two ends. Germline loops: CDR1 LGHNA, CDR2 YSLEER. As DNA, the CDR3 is TGCGCCAGCAGCCAGGGATTGGCGGGGCTTGGGGGTAATGAAAAACTGTTTTTT. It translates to CASSQGLAGLGGNEKLFF.

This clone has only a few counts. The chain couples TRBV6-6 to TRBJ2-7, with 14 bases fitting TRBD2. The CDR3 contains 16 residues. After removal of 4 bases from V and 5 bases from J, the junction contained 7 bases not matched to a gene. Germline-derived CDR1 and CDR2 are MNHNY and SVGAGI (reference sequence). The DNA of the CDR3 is TGTGCCAGCAGTTCGCCGGGACTAGCGGGAGTCCACGAGCAGTACTTC. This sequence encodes CASSSPGLAGVHEQYF.

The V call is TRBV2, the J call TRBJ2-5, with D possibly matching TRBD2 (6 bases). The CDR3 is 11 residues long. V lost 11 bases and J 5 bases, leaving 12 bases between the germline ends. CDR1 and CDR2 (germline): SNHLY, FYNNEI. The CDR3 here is CASGVGETQYF. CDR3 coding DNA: TGTGCCTCGGGGGTCGGGGAGACCCAGTACTTC.

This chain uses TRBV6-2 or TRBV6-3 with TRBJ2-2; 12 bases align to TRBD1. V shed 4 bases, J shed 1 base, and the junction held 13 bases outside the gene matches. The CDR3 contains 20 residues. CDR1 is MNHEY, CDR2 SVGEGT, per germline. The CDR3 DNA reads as TGTGCCAGCAGTTCCTTGCCGGGACAGGGGGCGAATTGGAACACCGGGGAGCTGTTTTTT. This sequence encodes CASSSLPGQGANWNTGELFF.

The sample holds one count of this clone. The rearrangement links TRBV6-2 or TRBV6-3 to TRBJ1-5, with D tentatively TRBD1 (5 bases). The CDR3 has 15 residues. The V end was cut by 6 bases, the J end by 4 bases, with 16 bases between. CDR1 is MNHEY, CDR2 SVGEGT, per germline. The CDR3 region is CASSLETAPNQPQHF. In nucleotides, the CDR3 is TGTGCCAGCAGCTTAGAGACAGCTCCTAATCAGCCCCAGCATTTT.

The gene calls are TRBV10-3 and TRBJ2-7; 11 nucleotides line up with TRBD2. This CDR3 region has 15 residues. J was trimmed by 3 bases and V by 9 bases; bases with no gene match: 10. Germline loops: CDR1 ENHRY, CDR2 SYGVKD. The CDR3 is CAIGTSGLNNYEQYF. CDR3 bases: TGTGCCATAGGGACTAGCGGTTTGAATAACTACGAGCAGTACTTC.

CDR3 nucleotides: TGTGCCAGCAGCCAAAGGACAGGGGGAGGACGCTATGGCTACACCTTC. Protein product: CASSQRTGGGRYGYTF. The chain employs TRBV3-1 (or the pseudogene TRBV3-2) and TRBJ1-2, with 10 bases aligning to TRBD1. The length of the CDR3 is 16 residues. V dropped 2 bases and J dropped 4; count of bases not matched to a gene: 7. Germline values: CDR1 LGHDT, CDR2 YNNKEL (reference sequence).

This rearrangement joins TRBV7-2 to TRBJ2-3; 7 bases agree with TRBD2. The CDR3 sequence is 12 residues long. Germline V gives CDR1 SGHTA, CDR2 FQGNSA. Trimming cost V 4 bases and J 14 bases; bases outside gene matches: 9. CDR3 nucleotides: TGTGCCAGCAGCTCCCTGGGGGGGGTCAGGTATTTT. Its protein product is CASSSLGGVRYF.

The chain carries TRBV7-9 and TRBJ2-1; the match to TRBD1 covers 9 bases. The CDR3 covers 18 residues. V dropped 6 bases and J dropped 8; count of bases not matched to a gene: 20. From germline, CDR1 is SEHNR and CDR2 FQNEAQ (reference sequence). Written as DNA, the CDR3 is TGTGCCAGCAGATCGACCCGACCGGACAGGGGATTACAGGATGAGCAGTTCTTC. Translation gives CASRSTRPDRGLQDEQFF.

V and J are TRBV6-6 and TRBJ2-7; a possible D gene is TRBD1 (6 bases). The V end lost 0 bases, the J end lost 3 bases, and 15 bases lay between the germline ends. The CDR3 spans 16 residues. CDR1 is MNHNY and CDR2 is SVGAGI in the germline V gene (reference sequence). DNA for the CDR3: TGTGCCAGCAGTTACTCTGCCGGCAGGGGCCACTACGAGCAGTACTTC. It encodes CASSYSAGRGHYEQYF.

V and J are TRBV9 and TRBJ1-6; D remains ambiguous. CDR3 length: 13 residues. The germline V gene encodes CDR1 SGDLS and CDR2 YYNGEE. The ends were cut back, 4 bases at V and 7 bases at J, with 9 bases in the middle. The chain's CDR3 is CASSPAINSPLHF. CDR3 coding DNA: TGTGCCAGCAGCCCCGCTATCAATTCACCCCTCCACTTT.

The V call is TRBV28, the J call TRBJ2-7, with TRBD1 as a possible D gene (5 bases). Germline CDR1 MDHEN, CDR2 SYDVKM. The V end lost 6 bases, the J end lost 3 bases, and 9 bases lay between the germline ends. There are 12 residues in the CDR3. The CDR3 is CASRPDSYEQYF. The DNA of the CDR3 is TGTGCCAGCAGACCTGACAGCTACGAGCAGTACTTC.

CDR3: CACERQGGYGYTF. CDR3 sequence (DNA): TGTGCCTGCGAACGACAGGGGGGTTATGGCTACACCTTC. This chain links TRBV6-5 with TRBJ1-2; 9 bases map to TRBD1. V lost 11 bases and J lost 5; bases outside the gene matches: 9. The length of the CDR3 is 13 residues. Germline CDR1 is MNHEY and CDR2 is SVGAGI.

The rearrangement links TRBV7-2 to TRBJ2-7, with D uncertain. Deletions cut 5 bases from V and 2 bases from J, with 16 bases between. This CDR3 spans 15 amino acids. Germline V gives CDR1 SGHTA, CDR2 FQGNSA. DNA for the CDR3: TGTGCCAGCAGCATCATGATTTCTCCGGCCTACGAGCAGTACTTC. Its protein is CASSIMISPAYEQYF.

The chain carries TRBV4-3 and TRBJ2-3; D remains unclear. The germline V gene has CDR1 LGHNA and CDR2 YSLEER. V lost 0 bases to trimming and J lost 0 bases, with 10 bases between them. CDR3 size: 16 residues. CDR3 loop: CASSQDLPRSTDTQYF. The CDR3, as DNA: TGCGCCAGCAGCCAAGATCTTCCTAGGAGCACAGATACGCAGTATTTT.

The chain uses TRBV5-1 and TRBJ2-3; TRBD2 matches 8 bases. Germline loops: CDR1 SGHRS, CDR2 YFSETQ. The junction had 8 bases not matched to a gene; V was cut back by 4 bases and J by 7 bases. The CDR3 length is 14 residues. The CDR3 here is CASSPGTRGYTQYF. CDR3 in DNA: TGCGCCAGCAGCCCGGGGACTAGGGGTTATACGCAGTATTTT. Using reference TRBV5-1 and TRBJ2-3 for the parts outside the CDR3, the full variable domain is KAGVTQTPRYLIKTRGQQVTLSCSPISGHRSVSWYQQTPGQGLQFLFEYFSETQRNKGNFPGRFSGRQFSNSRSEMNVSTLELGDSALYLCASSPGTRGYTQYFGPGTRLTVL.